One TCR beta chain is described in this entry. Its antigen is as yet unknown. Here immunoSEQ multiplex PCR was the method, and the copy in TCRdb shows in-frame clones only, minus some. This sample yields fewer than 3,000 clones, of which 69% are seen a single time; 15% to 25% belongs to the top ten. The data originate from a study of T cell repertoires in ileal Crohn's disease. Time point given: neoterminal ileum biopsy at postoperative endoscopy, about 6 months after surgery. Included were adult ileal or ileocolonic Crohn's patients indicated for ileocolonic resection. Study-wide findings and caveats: Compared with CD4 T cells, sorted CD8 cells carried more expanded clones.

V trimming: 5 bases; J trimming: 1 base; junction bases outside the gene matches: 5. Germline CDR1 reads SGHTA; CDR2 reads FQGTGA. The CDR3 has 15 residues. This receptor was taken from an adult with Crohn's disease. Specimen: ileal tissue. The chain has TRBV7-3 and TRBJ2-5, with 9 bases lining up with TRBD2. CDR3 protein: CASSPTSGTQETQYF. Here the CDR3 DNA reads TGTGCCAGCAGCCCGACTAGCGGAACCCAAGAGACCCAGTACTTC.